Each of the 27 T cell receptor beta chains below was sequenced from the same sample in a study of identifying expanded T cells in peripheral blood. Profiling relied on immunoSEQ multiplex PCR, and the TCRdb table lists in-frame clones only, not all of them. The table has 100,000 or so clones, roughly 87% seen once. Sequencing was performed on blood. All receptors derive from a person aged 18 to 75 in good health.

The V gene is TRBV2, the J gene TRBJ1-6; no clear D gene. This CDR3 region has 13 residues. The germline V gene encodes CDR1 SNHLY and CDR2 FYNNEI. Between the trimmed V and J ends, which lost 6 bases and 10 bases, there was a span of 13 bases. The CDR3 here is CASSQQPGSPLHF. In nucleotides, the CDR3 is TGTGCCAGCAGCCAGCAGCCGGGGTCACCCCTCCACTTT.

The chain carries TRBV7-8 and TRBJ2-7; the match to TRBD2 covers 10 bases. CDR3 size: 16 residues. The V gene end was trimmed by 1 base and the J gene end by 3 bases; junction bases not matched to a gene: 6. Germline V gene data show CDR1 as SGHVS and CDR2 as FQNEAQ. This CDR3 reads CASSLVRLAGDYEQYF. Here the CDR3 DNA reads TGTGCCAGCAGCTTAGTTCGCCTAGCGGGGGACTACGAGCAGTACTTC.

V usage is TRBV5-1 and J usage is TRBJ2-7; 10 bases line up with TRBD2. The length of the CDR3 is 14 residues. V was pared by 0 bases and J by 7 bases, with 4 bases of the junction left unmatched. Germline V gene data show CDR1 as SGHRS and CDR2 as YFSETQ. The CDR3 DNA reads as TGCGCCAGCAGCTTGGGGGTGACTAGCGGGGAGCAGTACTTC. Protein: CASSLGVTSGEQYF.

This chain links TRBV19 with TRBJ2-7, with 8 bases identical to TRBD1. The CDR3 contains 13 residues. Germline values: CDR1 LNHDA, CDR2 SQIVND (reference sequence). The trim removed 6 bases at V and 5 bases at J, leaving 6 bases unmatched. CDR3 residues: CASRDRADHEQYF. DNA for the CDR3: TGTGCCAGTAGGGACAGGGCTGACCACGAGCAGTACTTC. The whole variable domain, filled in from reference TRBV19 and TRBJ2-7, reads DGGITQSPKYLFRKEGQNVTLSCEQNLNHDAMYWYRQDPGQGLRLIYYSQIVNDFQKGDIAEGYSVSREKKESFPLTVTSAQKNPTAFYLCASRDRADHEQYFGPGTRLTVT.

V usage is TRBV10-1 and J usage is TRBJ1-6; D unresolved. Trimming shortened V by 3 bases and J by 10 bases, and 13 bases separated the two germline ends. Germline loops: CDR1 WNHNN, CDR2 SYGVQD (reference sequence). This CDR3 is 14 amino acids long. The CDR3, as DNA: TGCGCCAGCAGTGAAGAACCTTTGGAATCACCCCTCCACTTT. Its translation is CASSEEPLESPLHF.

The rearrangement uses TRBV28 and TRBJ2-1; D gene uncertain. This CDR3 spans 11 amino acids. CDR1 and CDR2 from the germline V gene are MDHEN and SYDVKM. Trimming shortened V by 3 bases and J by 9 bases, and 6 bases separated the two germline ends. CDR3 loop: CASSFWGEQFF. The CDR3 nucleotides are TGTGCCAGCAGTTTTTGGGGTGAGCAGTTCTTC.

The chain employs TRBV27 and TRBJ1-1; no definite D call. Germline assignment: CDR1 MNHEY and CDR2 SMNVEV (reference sequence). CDR3 length equals 12 residues. The V end lost 9 bases, the J end lost 0 bases, and 8 bases lay between the germline ends. CDR3 amino acids: CASFTVNTEAFF. The CDR3 DNA reads TGTGCCAGTTTTACCGTGAACACTGAAGCTTTCTTT.

The chain combines TRBV6-4 with TRBJ1-3; D not certain. Germline CDR1 reads MRHNA; CDR2 reads SNTAGT. Trimming took 8 bases from V and 3 from J, leaving 8 bases between them. CDR3 length: 12 amino acids. The CDR3 here is CASDAFGNTIYF. The DNA for the CDR3 is TGTGCCAGCGATGCCTTTGGAAACACCATATATTTT.

The chain couples TRBV4-3 to TRBJ2-5; D is ambiguous. This CDR3 is built from 15 residues. V shed 4 bases and J shed 5 bases, with 17 bases lying between them. CDR1 and CDR2 from the germline V gene are LGHNA and YSLEER. As DNA, the CDR3 is TGCGCCAGCAGCCCCGGACCGACTTTGGGGGAGACCCAGTACTTC. This gives the protein CASSPGPTLGETQYF.

J is TRBJ1-5 and V is TRBV19; maybe TRBD1 (5 bases). V lost 2 bases, J lost 2 bases, and 10 bases lay in between. Germline values: CDR1 LNHDA, CDR2 SQIVND (reference sequence). This CDR3 contains 15 residues. This CDR3 reads CASSILGPGNQPQHF. CDR3 nucleotide sequence: TGTGCCAGTAGTATATTGGGGCCTGGCAATCAGCCCCAGCATTTT.

The rearrangement joins TRBV7-2 to TRBJ2-2, with 12 nucleotides matching TRBD1. CDR1 SGHTA and CDR2 FQGNSA come from the germline V gene. The trim removed 4 bases at V and 6 bases at J, leaving 3 bases unmatched. This CDR3 region has 15 residues. As DNA, the CDR3 is TGTGCCAGCAGCTGGGGGGACAGGGGGCCCGGGGAGCTGTTTTTT. Translation gives CASSWGDRGPGELFF.

The chain joins TRBV28 to TRBJ2-5, with TRBD2 matching 11 bases. With V trimmed by 3 bases and J by 2 bases, 5 bases remained unmatched. The CDR3 runs to 16 residues. Germline V gene sequence: CDR1 MDHEN, CDR2 SYDVKM. The CDR3 is CASSFGLAGGQETQYF. CDR3 coding DNA: TGTGCCAGCAGTTTTGGGTTAGCGGGGGGGCAAGAGACCCAGTACTTC.

The chain is built from TRBV7-9 and TRBJ2-3; 7 bases are shared with TRBD2. CDR1 is SEHNR and CDR2 is FQNEAQ in the germline V gene (reference sequence). The ends lost 7 bases at V and 0 bases at J; junction bases unmatched: 7. There are 15 residues in the CDR3. For the CDR3, the DNA is TGTGCCAGCATGGTTGGGAGGGGAAGCACAGATACGCAGTATTTT. Translated: CASMVGRGSTDTQYF.

The chain combines TRBV4-2 with TRBJ2-1; 10 nucleotides agree with TRBD2. J was trimmed by 4 bases and V by 3 bases; bases with no gene match: 12. Germline CDR1 LGHNA, CDR2 YNFKEQ. The CDR3 contains 18 residues. The CDR3 region is CASSQEASGGGSYNEQFF. CDR3 nucleotides: TGTGCCAGCAGCCAGGAGGCTAGCGGGGGTGGTAGTTACAATGAGCAGTTCTTC.

This chain uses TRBV5-5 with TRBJ1-2, with D possibly TRBD1 on 6 matching bases. This CDR3 has 13 residues. Trimming pared 4 bases from V and 4 bases from J, leaving 11 bases between. CDR1 and CDR2 (germline): SGHKS, YYEKEE (reference sequence). CDR3: CASSLMDSYGYTF. Written as DNA, the CDR3 is TGTGCCAGCAGCCTGATGGACAGCTATGGCTACACCTTC.

This chain joins TRBV7-2 and TRBJ1-1; D possibly corresponds to TRBD1 (6 bases). V lost 4 bases to trimming and J lost 6 bases, with 15 bases between them. Germline V gives CDR1 SGHTA, CDR2 FQGNSA. The CDR3 extends over 14 amino acids. The CDR3 loop reads CASSSTGWRPEAFF. Here the CDR3 DNA reads TGTGCCAGCAGCTCCACAGGGTGGCGACCTGAAGCTTTCTTT.

V and J are TRBV9 and TRBJ2-7; D ambiguous. CDR3 length equals 14 residues. Germline CDR1 is SGDLS and CDR2 is YYNGEE. Trimming left V 0 bases short and J 0 bases short, with 7 bases between. DNA for the CDR3: TGTGCCAGCAGCGTAGCCCAGCTCTCCTACGAGCAGTACTTC. Amino acid sequence: CASSVAQLSYEQYF. Full variable domain (remainder filled in from reference TRBV9 and TRBJ2-7): DSGVTQTPKHLITATGQRVTLRCSPRSGDLSVYWYQQSLDQGLQFLIQYYNGEERAKGNILERFSAQQFPDLHSELNLSSLELGDSALYFCASSVAQLSYEQYFGPGTRLTVT.

V and J are TRBV7-8 and TRBJ2-1; D is ambiguous. Germline CDR1 reads SGHVS; CDR2 reads FQNEAQ. V lost 1 base and J lost 3, with 4 bases in between. This CDR3 has 13 residues. The CDR3 DNA reads TGTGCCAGCAGCTTAGACAGCTACAATGAGCAGTTCTTC. Its protein is CASSLDSYNEQFF.

V gene TRBV7-2 combines with J gene TRBJ1-5; D unclear. The CDR3 is 13 residues long. Per the germline V gene, CDR1 is SGHTA and CDR2 is FQGNSA. Trimming removed 0 bases from V and 6 bases from J, with 6 bases in between. Here the CDR3 DNA reads TGTGCCAGCAGCTTAGCGCTTGGTCAGCCCCAGCATTTT. As protein: CASSLALGQPQHF.

V usage is TRBV7-9 and J usage is TRBJ2-1; D uncertain. Germline V gives CDR1 SEHNR, CDR2 FQNEAQ (reference sequence). The CDR3 contains 10 residues. Trimming stripped 1 base from V and 8 bases from J, with 0 bases between. CDR3 nucleotide sequence: TGTGCCAGCAGCTTAGATGAGCAGTTCTTC. This encodes CASSLDEQFF. Based on the CDR3 plus reference TRBV7-9 and TRBJ2-1, the full variable domain is DTGVSQNPRHKITKRGQNVTFRCDPISEHNRLYWYRQTLGQGPEFLTYFQNEAQLEKSRLLSDRFSAERPKGSFSTLEIQRTEQGDSAMYLCASSLDEQFFGPGTRLTVL.

The chain has TRBV6-1 and TRBJ2-1, with 9 bases lining up with TRBD2. CDR1 is MNHNS and CDR2 is SASEGT in the germline V gene. V lost 4 bases, J lost 2 bases, and 6 bases stayed unmatched. CDR3 length: 16 amino acids. The CDR3 loop reads CASSARGGGTYNEQFF. CDR3 DNA sequence: TGTGCCAGCAGTGCCCGCGGGGGGGGAACCTACAATGAGCAGTTCTTC.

This clone occurred once. J is TRBJ2-1 and V is TRBV4-1; D is possibly TRBD2 (6 bases). Deletions cut 1 base from V and 0 bases from J, with 16 bases between. CDR1 is MGHRA and CDR2 is YSYEKL in the germline V gene. The length of the CDR3 is 18 residues. The CDR3 sequence is CASSQGSGDGSSYNEQFF. For the CDR3, the DNA is TGCGCCAGCAGCCAAGGGTCGGGGGACGGGAGCTCCTACAATGAGCAGTTCTTC.

In nucleotides, the CDR3 is TGTGCCAGCAGCTTGGACCGTGGGGTCTACGAGCAGTACTTC. Amino acids: CASSLDRGVYEQYF. The chain uses TRBV5-4 and TRBJ2-7; D not certain. This CDR3 is built from 14 residues. The V gene lost 0 bases and the J gene lost 3 bases, with 10 bases spanning the gap. Germline assignment: CDR1 SGHNT and CDR2 YYREEE (reference sequence).

V usage is TRBV9 and J usage is TRBJ2-1, with D perhaps given as TRBD1 or TRBD2 (6 bases each). Between the trimmed V and J ends, which lost 0 bases and 5 bases, there was a span of 39 bases. The germline V gene encodes CDR1 SGDLS and CDR2 YYNGEE. This CDR3 contains 24 residues. CDR3 region: CASSVDYIARGGLYRPGSNNEQFF. The CDR3 bases are TGTGCCAGCAGCGTAGACTATATCGCCAGGGGAGGTCTATATCGGCCCGGTTCGAACAATGAGCAGTTCTTC.

This clone has only one observation. V usage is TRBV19 and J usage is TRBJ2-6; TRBD2 matches at 8 bases. CDR1 is LNHDA, CDR2 SQIVND, per germline (reference sequence). The CDR3 length is 18 residues. With V trimmed by 6 bases and J by 3 bases, 13 bases remained unmatched. CDR3 protein: CASSPDGAGAVGANVLTF. The CDR3 DNA reads TGTGCCAGTAGCCCCGACGGAGCGGGGGCAGTTGGGGCCAACGTCCTGACTTTC.

This chain connects TRBV6-6 to TRBJ2-1, with D perhaps given as TRBD1 or TRBD2 (5 bases each). Trimming stripped 7 bases from V and 13 bases from J, with 20 bases between. Germline V gene lookup returns CDR1 MNHNY and CDR2 SVGAGI (reference sequence). The CDR3 consists of 13 residues. CDR3 region: CASIHTPGRRQFF. CDR3 bases: TGTGCCAGCATTCACACGCCGGGACGCCGACAGTTCTTC.

This rearrangement joins TRBV5-8 to TRBJ1-5; 7 nucleotides agree with TRBD1. J lost 4 bases, V lost 0 bases, and 7 bases had no gene match. The CDR3 is 16 amino acids. Germline values: CDR1 SGHTS, CDR2 YDEGEE. CDR3 region: CASSLGGGGNNQPQHF. The DNA for the CDR3 is TGTGCCAGCAGCTTGGGCGGAGGGGGCAATAATCAGCCCCAGCATTTT.